The clone carrying this T cell receptor (beta chain) was found a few times. The antigen remains unidentified. Constant-segment-primed 5'RACE gave TCR alpha and TCR beta cDNA libraries with sample barcodes and UMIs. TCRdb re-called the 5' RACE reads with MiXCR, one entry per CDR3 protein. The data contain 350,000 to 500,000 distinct CDR3 sequences, more than 15% of them singletons. This specimen belongs to a study of T-cell memory formation after mild COVID-19. On the study more broadly: TCR clusters were mostly confined to one donor each. Findings and caveats of the study: Later expanders leaned toward CD4+, whereas clones contracting from day 15 to 85 were balanced CD4/CD8.

Sequenced material: PBMCs or a T cell subset sorted from them (not recorded which). The source of this sequence is a man between 18 and 29 years old who had mild COVID-19 (a few samples of this study predate the infection). Cell type and time point are not known.

Here the CDR3 reads CASSLALTSNQPQHF. In DNA, the CDR3 is TGTGCCAGCAGCTTAGCCCTGACGAGCAATCAGCCCCAGCATTTT. This chain links TRBV7-9 with TRBJ1-5; D remains ambiguous. Trimming pared 0 bases from V and 1 base from J, leaving 7 bases between. Germline assignment: CDR1 SEHNR and CDR2 FQNEAQ (reference sequence). CDR3 size: 15 residues.